A selection of T cell receptor beta chains follows, all from one sample in a study of shared clonotypes between healthy human individuals. Libraries were prepared by immunoSEQ multiplex PCR; TCRdb keeps only in-frame clonotypes and omits some of them. The repertoire includes roughly 1,100,000 clones, around 76% of them detected once, and about 1.5% sits in the top ten. Sequencing was done on a sample of memory CD4+ T cells sorted from blood. These receptors all come from a man between 18 and 29 years old in good health. Each CDR3 is given with its conserved first and last residue. For some rows the clone size is stated as once, few or many, or as a class when expanded; others skip it.

clone_size j_call v_call cdr3_aa
- TRBJ2-7 TRBV18 CASSMGEGAYEQYF
few TRBJ1-6 TRBV11-2 CASSLGREPSSPLHF
once TRBJ1-6 TRBV27 CASSLSQGRNSPLHF
- TRBJ1-1 TRBV20-1 CSAGEVTEAFF
- TRBJ2-2 TRBV5-1 CASSLSLANTGELFF
- TRBJ1-6 TRBV10-3 CAISPGGPNYNSPLHF
- TRBJ2-7 TRBV10-3 CAISEEGLLGGEQYF
- TRBJ1-5 TRBV7-2 CASSLQGSNQPQHF
- TRBJ2-2 TRBV28 CASSLESGSGTGELFF
- TRBJ2-1 TRBV29-1 CSAEKDPGGEQFF
- TRBJ1-6 TRBV6-1 CASSYTGTGAHF
once TRBJ2-1 TRBV5-5 CASSLQGASEQFF
- TRBJ1-1 TRBV5-6 CASSSQGRSGEAFF
- TRBJ1-1 TRBV5-4 CASSFGARMNTEAFF
- TRBJ2-5 TRBV25-1 CASSTGQGERETQYF
- TRBJ2-2 TRBV5-6 CASSRTGKATGELFF
once TRBJ2-7 TRBV5-1 CASSLAGTGRYEQYF
- TRBJ1-5 TRBV6-6 CASRPGGRASNQPQHF
- TRBJ2-1 TRBV19 CASSIEFSYNEQFF
- TRBJ1-1 TRBV7-2 CASSFSPNTEAFF
- TRBJ2-6 TRBV5-1 CASSSAGVPPNVLTF
- TRBJ1-4 TRBV5-1 CASSWGQAFNEKLFF
- TRBJ2-3 TRBV4-3 CASSQDKFGAGGSTDTQYF
- TRBJ1-3 TRBV5-1 CASSFAGSGNTIYF
- TRBJ2-1 TRBV6-1 CASSSGGASEQFF
- TRBJ2-7 TRBV5-1 CASSPGQVSYEQYF
- TRBJ2-1 TRBV4-3 CASSQDYGTTPWDEQFF
- TRBJ1-2 TRBV5-1 CASSIGTDGYTF
- TRBJ2-7 TRBV9 CASSVAEGAGSYEQYF
- TRBJ1-1 TRBV4-2 CASSQDEGNTEAFF
many TRBJ2-1 TRBV5-4 CASSLGGRSNEQFF
- TRBJ1-1 TRBV18 CASSPPAGTEAFF
- TRBJ1-6 TRBV5-8 CASTPVNYNSPLHF
- TRBJ2-5 TRBV7-3 CASSPRGAGSMETQYF
- TRBJ1-3 TRBV7-9 CASTWTGLGSGNTIYF
few TRBJ1-4 TRBV28 CASSLAGSSTNEKLFF
few TRBJ2-3 TRBV5-6 CASSSRAFTDTQYF
once TRBJ1-1 TRBV7-2 CASSLGTPNTEAFF
once TRBJ1-6 TRBV6-5 CASRLYGTAHSPLHF
- TRBJ2-5 TRBV6-6 CASSQRGGWWETQYF
- TRBJ2-3 TRBV2 CASGLAGGTDTQYF
- TRBJ1-4 TRBV28 CASSFEGAGNEKLFF
- TRBJ2-1 TRBV7-2 CASSFGGRVGNEQFF
- TRBJ2-5 TRBV7-6 CASSHPSGNQETQYF
- TRBJ2-5 TRBV5-1 CASKQTSGSQETQYF
- TRBJ2-2 TRBV6-5 CASSYNPAANTGELFF
- TRBJ2-1 TRBV11-2 CASSVSGSSYNEQFF
- TRBJ2-7 TRBV18 CASSPNGGEQYF